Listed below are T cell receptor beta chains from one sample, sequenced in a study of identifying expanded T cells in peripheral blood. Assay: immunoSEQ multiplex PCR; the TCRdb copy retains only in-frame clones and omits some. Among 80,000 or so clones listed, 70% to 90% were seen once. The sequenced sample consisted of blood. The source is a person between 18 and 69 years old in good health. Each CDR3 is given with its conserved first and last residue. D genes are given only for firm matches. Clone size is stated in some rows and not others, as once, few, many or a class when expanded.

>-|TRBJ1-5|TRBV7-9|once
TGTGCCAGCAGCTTAGATTCGGGGTTCCCTAATAGCAATCAGCCCCAGCATTTT
CASSLDSGFPNSNQPQHF
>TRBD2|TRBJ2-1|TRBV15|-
TGTGCCACCAGCAGAGATCGGACTAGCGCACCGGGTGAGCAGTTCTTC
CATSRDRTSAPGEQFF
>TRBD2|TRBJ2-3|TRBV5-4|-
TGTGCCAGCAGCTTACCACTAGCGGGAGGGGGCACAGATACGCAGTATTTT
CASSLPLAGGGTDTQYF
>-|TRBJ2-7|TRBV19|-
TGTGCCAGTAGCCTTCGGGACTCAAGGTACGAGCAGTACTTC
CASSLRDSRYEQYF
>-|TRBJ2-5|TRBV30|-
TGTGCCTGGAGTGTAGGGACCAAAAGACAGGAGACCCAGTACTTC
CAWSVGTKRQETQYF
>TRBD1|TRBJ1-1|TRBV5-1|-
TGCGCCAGCAGCTACACTACAGGGGGATTGGGCCCGCCTCCCAAATTGAACACTGAAGCTTTCTTT
CASSYTTGGLGPPPKLNTEAFF
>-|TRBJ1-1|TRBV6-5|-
TGTGCCAGCAGTTCTCAGGGGACTCACACTGAAGCTTTCTTT
CASSSQGTHTEAFF
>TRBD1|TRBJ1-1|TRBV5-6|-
TGTGCCAGCAGCTTGGTCCTGGGACAGCCCACTGAAGCTTTCTTT
CASSLVLGQPTEAFF
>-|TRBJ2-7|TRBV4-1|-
TGCGCCAGCAGCCAAGAACGAGCGAGGGAGCAGTACTTC
CASSQERAREQYF
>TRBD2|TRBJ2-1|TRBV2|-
TGTGCCAGCAGTGCGCCGGGACTAGCGGCAGGTGGGCAGTTCTTC
CASSAPGLAAGGQFF
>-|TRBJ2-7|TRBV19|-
TGTGCCAGTAGTATGGTAGGGGGGACCTCCGAGCAGTACTTC
CASSMVGGTSEQYF
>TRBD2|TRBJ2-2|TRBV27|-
TGTGCCAGCAGCCCCAGCGGGAGGTATAGCGGGGAGCTGTTTTTT
CASSPSGRYSGELFF
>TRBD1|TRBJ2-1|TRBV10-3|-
TGTGCCATCAGTGAGCCCATGACAGGGGGGGGCAATGAGCAGTTCTTC
CAISEPMTGGGNEQFF
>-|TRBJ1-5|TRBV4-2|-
TGTGCCAGCAGCCAAGATACGGCAGGGCTTCAGCCCCAGCATTTT
CASSQDTAGLQPQHF
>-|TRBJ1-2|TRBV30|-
TGTGCCTGGAGTGGACAGCGAGTAAACTATGGCTACACCTTC
CAWSGQRVNYGYTF